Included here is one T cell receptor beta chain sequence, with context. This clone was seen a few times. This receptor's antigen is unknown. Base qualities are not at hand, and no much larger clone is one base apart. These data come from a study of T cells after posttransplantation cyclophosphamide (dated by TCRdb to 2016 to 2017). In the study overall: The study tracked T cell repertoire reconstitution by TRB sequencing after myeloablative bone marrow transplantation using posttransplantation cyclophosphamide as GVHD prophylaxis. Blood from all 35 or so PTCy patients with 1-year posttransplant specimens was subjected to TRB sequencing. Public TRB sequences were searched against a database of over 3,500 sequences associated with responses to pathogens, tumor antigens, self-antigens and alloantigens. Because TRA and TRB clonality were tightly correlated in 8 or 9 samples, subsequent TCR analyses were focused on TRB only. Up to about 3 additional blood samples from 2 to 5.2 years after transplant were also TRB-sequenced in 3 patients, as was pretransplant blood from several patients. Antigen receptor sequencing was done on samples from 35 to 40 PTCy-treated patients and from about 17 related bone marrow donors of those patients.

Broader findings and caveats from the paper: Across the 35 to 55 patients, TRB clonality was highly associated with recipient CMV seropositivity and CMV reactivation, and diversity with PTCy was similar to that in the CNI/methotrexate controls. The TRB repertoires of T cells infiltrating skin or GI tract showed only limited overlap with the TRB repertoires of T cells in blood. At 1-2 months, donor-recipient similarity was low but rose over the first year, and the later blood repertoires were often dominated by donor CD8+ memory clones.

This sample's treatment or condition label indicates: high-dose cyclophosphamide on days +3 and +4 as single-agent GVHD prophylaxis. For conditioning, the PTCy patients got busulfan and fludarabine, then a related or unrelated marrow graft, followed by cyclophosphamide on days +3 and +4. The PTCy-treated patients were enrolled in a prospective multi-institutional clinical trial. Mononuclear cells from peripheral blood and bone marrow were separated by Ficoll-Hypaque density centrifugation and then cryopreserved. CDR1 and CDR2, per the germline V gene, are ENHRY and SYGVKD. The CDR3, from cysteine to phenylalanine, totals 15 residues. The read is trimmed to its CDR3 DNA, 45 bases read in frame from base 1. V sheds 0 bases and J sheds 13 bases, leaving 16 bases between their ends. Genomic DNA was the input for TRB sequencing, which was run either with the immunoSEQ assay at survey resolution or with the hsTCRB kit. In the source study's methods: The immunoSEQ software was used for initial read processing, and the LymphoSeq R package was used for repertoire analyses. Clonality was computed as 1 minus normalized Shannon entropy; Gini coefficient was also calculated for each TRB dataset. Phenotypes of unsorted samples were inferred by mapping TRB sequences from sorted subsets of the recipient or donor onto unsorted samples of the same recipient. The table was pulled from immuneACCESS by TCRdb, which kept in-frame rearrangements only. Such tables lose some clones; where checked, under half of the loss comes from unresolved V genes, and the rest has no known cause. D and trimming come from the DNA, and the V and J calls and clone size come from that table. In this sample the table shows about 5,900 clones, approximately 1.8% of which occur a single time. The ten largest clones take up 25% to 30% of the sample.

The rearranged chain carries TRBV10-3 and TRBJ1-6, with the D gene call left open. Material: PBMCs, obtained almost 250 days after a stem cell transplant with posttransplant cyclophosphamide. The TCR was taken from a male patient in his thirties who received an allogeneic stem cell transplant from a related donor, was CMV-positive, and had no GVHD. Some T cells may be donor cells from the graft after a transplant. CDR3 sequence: CAISESKAFRTPLHF. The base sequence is TGTGCCATCAGTGAGTCGAAAGCATTTCGTACGCCCCTCCACTTT.